This T cell receptor beta chain was captured by sequencing in a study of CD8+ T cells in alopecia areata (dated by TCRdb to the late 2010s). Study-wide context: To study T cell clonal expansion in alopecia areata, the researchers applied high-throughput TCRbeta sequencing to both the C3H/HeJ mouse model and human patients. Scalp tissue and sorted CD4+ and CD8+ peripheral blood T cells from patchy and totalis/universalis alopecia areata patients and from healthy controls were covered by human TCRbeta sequencing. Scalp clonality was compared among normal scalp (n=4), patchy alopecia areata scalp (n=8), and alopecia totalis/universalis scalp (n=8). RNA was obtained with the PAXgene miRNA kit for fixed scalp, the miRNeasy kit for PBMCs, and the RNeasy kit for mouse skin. TCRbeta CDR3 regions were amplified by immunoSEQ multiplex PCR with 35 Vbeta forward and 13 Jbeta reverse primers.

Comments on this clone: The specificity of this receptor is unknown. Base-call qualities are not available, and no considerably larger clone is one nucleotide away.

Results and caveats for the whole study, not just this receptor: Higher clonality and more expanded CD8+ clones were observed in lesional scalp than in normal scalp, particularly in alopecia totalis/universalis, a finding suggestive of antigenic drive. Shared TCR sequences between patients were less evident than in mice, which may be partly attributable to HLA diversity in the patient population. Unlike mouse skin, where gammadelta T cells dominate, normal human skin contains resident alphabeta T cells that get sequenced too, which complicates analysis of the scalp TCR repertoire.

Peripheral blood and lesional scalp punch biopsies were obtained from patients with alopecia areata. PBMCs were separated by density centrifugation and stained for CD3, CD4 and CD8, after which CD4+ and CD8+ T cells were sorted on a FACSAria. The untreated alopecia areata patients were recruited through a multicenter biomarker study. For five biomarker-study patients, blood CD8+ T cells were further sorted into NKG2D-low and NKG2D-high fractions. The CDR3 measures 14 amino acids from cysteine to phenylalanine. The only DNA kept is the CDR3, 42 bases in frame from the first base. CDR1 is given as SGHKS and CDR2 as YYEKEE, both from the germline V gene (reference sequence). V and J are truncated by 4 bases and 5 bases respectively, leaving an intervening sequence of 15 bases. Library preparation used the immunoSEQ multiplex PCR assay. RNA was extracted from all samples and reverse transcribed into cDNA as template for TCR sequencing. SuperScript III was used to make first-strand cDNA, primed with a 2:1 mix of oligo-dT and random hexamers. A synthetic immune receptor repertoire was used to assess amplification bias, and residual bias was removed computationally. The published analysis was carried out like this. Raw reads were preprocessed to remove errors, and CDR3 was defined by IMGT conventions from the conserved cysteine to phenylalanine. Clonality was computed by normalizing Shannon entropy by log2 of the number of productive unique TCRs and subtracting the result from 1. Whether scalp clones were CD4 or CD8 was inferred by matching scalp TCRbeta sequences against CD4 and CD8 repertoires sorted from blood. In TCRdb, the immuneACCESS table is reduced to in-frame sequences with V and J assigned. These tables do not hold every clone; where another copy was compared, an unresolved V gene accounts for under half, and the others remain unexplained. V and J calls and clone size follow that table, whereas D and trimming were derived from the DNA. Present in this sample are around 35,000 clones, 45% to 60% of which were seen just once. 30% to 50% of the sample is held by the ten biggest clonotypes.

The TCR was taken from a human donor with alopecia areata. The material sequenced was NKG2D-high CD8+ T cells sorted from blood. The sample's cell subset or site, from its label and the paper: sorted CD8+ NKG2D-high blood T cells. The chain is assembled from TRBV5-5 and TRBJ1-1, with the D gene not confidently named. The nucleotides are TGTGCCAGCAGCCCCACGGTGGCGAGGACTGAAGCTTTCTTT. Its protein product is CASSPTVARTEAFF.